A selection of T cell receptor beta chains follows, all from one sample in a study of cytomegalovirus exposure and HLA in healthy donors. TCRdb's table, derived via immunoSEQ multiplex PCR, lists solely in-frame clones and lacks some. The sample yields 150,000 to 250,000 clones, roughly 85% seen once. Sequencing was carried out using PBMCs. These receptors came from a woman aged 50 to 65 in good health and CMV-seronegative. Both conserved end residues are part of each CDR3. Each record gives: clone size, J gene, D gene, V gene, CDR3 protein, CDR3 DNA. The D gene is left open where the match is weak. Size values are once, few and many counts, or a class for expanded clones, and some rows have none.

. | TRBJ1-6 | . | TRBV5-1 | CASSPSTTASYNSPLHF | TGCGCCAGCAGTCCCAGTACCACAGCCTCCTATAATTCACCCCTCCACTTT
. | TRBJ1-1 | . | TRBV27 | CASSFAGYGTEAFF | TGTGCCAGCAGTTTCGCAGGGTATGGCACTGAAGCTTTCTTT
. | TRBJ1-5 | TRBD1 | TRBV5-1 | CASSLGGQQEPQHF | TGCGCCAGCAGCTTGGGGGGACAGCAGGAGCCCCAGCATTTT
. | TRBJ1-2 | . | TRBV28 | CASSEEPNYGYTF | TGTGCCAGCAGTGAGGAGCCTAACTATGGCTACACCTTC
. | TRBJ2-1 | TRBD2 | TRBV18 | CASSPVSGSYNEQFF | TGTGCCAGCTCACCAGTTAGCGGGTCCTACAATGAGCAGTTCTTC
. | TRBJ2-1 | TRBD2 | TRBV5-1 | CASSLGLAGEARNEQFF | TGCGCCAGCAGCTTGGGACTAGCGGGAGAAGCGCGCAATGAGCAGTTCTTC
few | TRBJ2-1 | . | TRBV6-1 | CATASSGRPFQFF | TGTGCCACCGCCTCGTCGGGGAGGCCCTTTCAGTTCTTC
. | TRBJ1-1 | TRBD1 | TRBV28 | CASSYRGGWVNTEAFF | TGTGCCAGCAGTTACAGGGGTGGTTGGGTGAACACTGAAGCTTTCTTT
. | TRBJ1-1 | . | TRBV9 | CASSGGGGWGKNTEAFF | TGTGCCAGCAGCGGGGGGGGCGGGTGGGGTAAGAACACTGAAGCTTTCTTT
once | TRBJ1-1 | TRBD1 | TRBV7-2 | CASRQGGSLTEAFF | TGTGCCAGCAGGCAAGGGGGCAGTTTGACTGAAGCTTTCTTT
. | TRBJ1-4 | . | TRBV7-2 | CASSLYSFQVFNEKLFF | TGTGCCAGCAGCTTATACAGCTTTCAGGTATTTAATGAAAAACTGTTTTTT
. | TRBJ1-4 | . | TRBV2 | CASSLKTALNEKLFF | TGTGCCAGCAGTCTAAAGACAGCGCTTAATGAAAAACTGTTTTTT
. | TRBJ2-1 | . | TRBV28 | CASRVSGGRAGEQFF | TGTGCCAGCAGGGTATCCGGGGGACGGGCGGGTGAGCAGTTCTTC
. | TRBJ2-3 | TRBD2 | TRBV7-9 | CSSSLSGRGITDTQYF | TGTTCCAGCAGCCTCAGCGGGAGAGGGATTACAGATACGCAGTATTTT
. | TRBJ1-1 | TRBD1 | TRBV5-1 | CASSTRTGGTEAFF | TGCGCCAGCAGCACGCGGACAGGGGGCACTGAAGCTTTCTTT
. | TRBJ2-7 | TRBD2 | TRBV9 | CASSVASGRAGEQYF | TGTGCCAGCAGCGTCGCTAGCGGGAGGGCCGGGGAGCAGTACTTC
. | TRBJ2-1 | . | TRBV27 | CASSSQVLLVRKKWEQFF | TGTGCCAGCAGTTCCCAGGTCCTACTAGTACGGAAAAAGTGGGAGCAGTTCTTC
. | TRBJ2-4 | TRBD1 | TRBV30 | CAWSFQGAGAKNIQYF | TGTGCCTGGAGTTTCCAGGGGGCCGGAGCCAAAAACATTCAGTACTTC
. | TRBJ2-7 | . | TRBV6-5 | CASSTQRAPPFEQYF | TGTGCCAGCAGTACCCAGAGGGCTCCACCCTTCGAGCAGTACTTC
. | TRBJ2-1 | TRBD2 | TRBV29-1 | CSGAGTSGRRGHNEQFF | TGCAGCGGGGCCGGGACTAGCGGGAGAAGGGGTCACAATGAGCAGTTCTTC
. | TRBJ2-7 | . | TRBV28 | CASSPGDKTGEGEQYF | TGTGCCAGCAGTCCCGGGGACAAGACGGGCGAGGGCGAGCAGTACTTC
. | TRBJ2-3 | TRBD2 | TRBV7-6 | CASSLAVAGGKDTQYF | TGTGCCAGCAGCTTAGCGGTTGCGGGAGGGAAAGATACGCAGTATTTT
. | TRBJ2-3 | TRBD1 | TRBV27 | CASSLLTGDTDTQYF | TGTGCCAGCAGTTTATTGACAGGGGACACAGATACGCAGTATTTT
. | TRBJ2-5 | TRBD2 | TRBV7-2 | CASTLAGVETQYF | TGTGCCAGCACTCTAGCGGGAGTGGAGACCCAGTACTTC
. | TRBJ2-3 | TRBD2 | TRBV5-1 | CASSLGYSGRRTDTQYF | TGCGCCAGCAGCTTGGGTTATAGCGGGAGACGAACAGATACGCAGTATTTT
once | TRBJ2-1 | TRBD1 | TRBV11-1 | CASSPTGAGQFF | TGTGCCAGCAGCCCTACAGGGGCTGGGCAGTTCTTC
. | TRBJ2-1 | TRBD2 | TRBV28 | CASSLSGLAGGSSYNEQFF | TGTGCCAGCAGTTTATCCGGACTAGCGGGGGGGAGCTCCTACAATGAGCAGTTCTTC
. | TRBJ2-5 | . | TRBV28 | CASSFPVPPNYVGGETQYF | TGTGCCAGCAGTTTCCCAGTCCCACCGAACTATGTGGGGGGAGAGACCCAGTACTTC
. | TRBJ2-2 | . | TRBV27 | CASGRQTGELFF | TGTGCCAGCGGGCGACAGACCGGGGAGCTGTTTTTT
. | TRBJ2-3 | TRBD1 | TRBV28 | CASSWEDRVSTDTQYF | TGTGCCAGCAGCTGGGAGGACAGGGTTAGCACAGATACGCAGTATTTT
. | TRBJ2-5 | . | TRBV6-1 | CASSAPTLELPRETQYF | TGTGCCAGTAGTGCGCCCACTCTAGAACTCCCGAGAGAGACCCAGTACTTC
. | TRBJ1-1 | . | TRBV28 | CASSLYTEAFF | TGTGCCAGCAGTCTTTACACTGAAGCTTTCTTT
. | TRBJ1-4 | . | TRBV28 | CASSSRDTDRLFF | TGTGCCAGCAGTTCCAGGGATACCGATCGGCTGTTTTTT
. | TRBJ2-2 | TRBD2 | TRBV7-2 | CASRGLAGLHTGELFF | TGTGCCAGCAGGGGACTAGCGGGTTTGCACACCGGGGAGCTGTTTTTT
once | TRBJ2-6 | TRBD2 | TRBV28 | CASTGGSGANVLTF | TGTGCCAGCACGGGGGGCTCTGGGGCCAACGTCCTGACTTTC